The 10 T cell receptor beta chains below were found in one sample sequenced in a study of blood T cell repertoires in COVID-19. Produced via immunoSEQ multiplex PCR; TCRdb's table is partial and in-frame only. The data contain 70,000 to 80,000 clones, around 85% of them singletons. Sequences were obtained from peripheral blood. All receptors derive from a human donor in a cohort sampled during active COVID-19.

Here the CDR3 DNA reads TGTGCCAGCAGTGCCCAACCCGGGACTCAAGAGACCCAGTACTTC. It translates to CASSAQPGTQETQYF. This sequence joins TRBV2 and TRBJ2-5, with D maybe TRBD2 (6 bases). CDR3 size: 15 residues. Trimming removed 4 bases at V and 2 bases at J, with 14 bases between. The germline V gene has CDR1 SNHLY and CDR2 FYNNEI.

The rearrangement uses TRBV28 and TRBJ1-1; 7 bases are a match to TRBD1. With V trimmed by 5 bases and J by 0 bases, 15 bases remained unmatched. This CDR3 region has 18 residues. CDR1 and CDR2 from the germline V gene are MDHEN and SYDVKM. The CDR3 nucleotides are TGTGCCAGCAGTCCAAGGGTAGCGTACAGGGGCCTGAACACTGAAGCTTTCTTT. Protein: CASSPRVAYRGLNTEAFF.

This rearrangement joins TRBV15 to TRBJ1-2, with D perhaps matching TRBD1 (6 bases). Per germline, CDR1 LNHNV and CDR2 YYDKDF (reference sequence). V was cut by 5 bases and J by 4 bases, with 17 bases left in between. The CDR3 covers 15 residues. The CDR3: CATSPTGGGLYGYTF. The CDR3 DNA follows: TGTGCCACCAGCCCAACTGGGGGCGGACTCTATGGCTACACCTTC.

The rearrangement uses TRBV28 and TRBJ2-7; D is perhaps TRBD1 (5 bases). Germline V gene data show CDR1 as MDHEN and CDR2 as SYDVKM. This CDR3 is 13 amino acids long. Trimming pared 5 bases from V and 0 bases from J, leaving 8 bases between. The CDR3 sequence: CASSPQGSYEQYF. CDR3 nucleotide sequence: TGTGCCAGCAGTCCTCAGGGCTCCTACGAGCAGTACTTC.

This clone has a single count. The rearrangement links TRBV7-9 to TRBJ2-7; the D gene is possibly TRBD2 (5 bases). CDR3 length: 15 amino acids. Trimming cost V 5 bases and J 6 bases, with 20 bases left between them. CDR1 and CDR2 from the germline V gene are SEHNR and FQNEAQ (reference sequence). CDR3 sequence reads: CASSPKQRLSSEQYF. The DNA for the CDR3 is TGTGCCAGCAGCCCGAAGCAACGACTAAGTAGCGAGCAGTACTTC.

This sequence joins TRBV4-2 and TRBJ2-6, with a possible D match to TRBD1 (6 bases). Germline V gene sequence: CDR1 LGHNA, CDR2 YNFKEQ. The germline V and J ends were trimmed by 5 bases and 0 bases, with 14 bases remaining between them. This CDR3 is 17 amino acids long. This CDR3 reads CASSDQQGFSGANVLTF. Here the CDR3 DNA reads TGTGCCAGCAGCGACCAACAGGGATTCTCTGGGGCCAACGTCCTGACTTTC.

This chain connects TRBV2 to TRBJ2-5; possible D gene TRBD2, 7 bases. CDR1 SNHLY and CDR2 FYNNEI come from the germline V gene. V was cut by 0 bases and J by 5 bases, with 13 bases left in between. The CDR3 is 15 residues long. The CDR3 protein is CASSEAFGGPETQYF. CDR3 coding DNA: TGTGCCAGCAGTGAAGCTTTCGGGGGGCCGGAGACCCAGTACTTC.

This clone was seen a single time. CDR3 amino acids: CASSYSTGALGNTIYF. The CDR3 nucleotides read TGTGCCAGCAGTTATTCGACAGGAGCCTTAGGAAACACCATATATTTT. The V and J genes are TRBV6-5 and TRBJ1-3; D might be TRBD1 (6 bases). Germline V gives CDR1 MNHEY, CDR2 SVGAGI. Trimming cost V 3 bases and J 4 bases, with 16 bases left between them. The CDR3 covers 16 residues.

The rearrangement links TRBV6-6 to TRBJ1-6; D not resolved. The CDR3 contains 14 residues. Deletions cut 4 bases from V and 2 bases from J, with 6 bases between. Looked up from germline, CDR1 is MNHNY and CDR2 is SVGAGI (reference sequence). CDR3 residues: CASSSQAYNSPLHF. The CDR3, as DNA: TGTGCCAGCAGTTCCCAGGCCTATAATTCACCCCTCCACTTT.

The chain is built from TRBV6-5 and TRBJ1-2, with D hard to call. Germline V gene sequence: CDR1 MNHEY, CDR2 SVGAGI. V was clipped by 6 bases and J by 6 bases, with 17 bases between them. The length of the CDR3 is 14 residues. CDR3 in amino acids: CASSGIKGGDGYTF. The CDR3 region has the DNA TGTGCCAGCAGCGGTATAAAGGGCGGGGATGGCTACACCTTC.